The next 27 T cell receptor beta chains were all read from a single sample in a study of blood T cell repertoires in COVID-19. Only in-frame clones appear in the TCRdb table, and some are missing; sequencing was by immunoSEQ multiplex PCR. The table lists 130,000 to 150,000 clones, around 84% of them singletons. Input material: PBMCs or T cells enriched from blood (not recorded which). Receptor source: a woman aged 50 to 60 who had been exposed to COVID-19.

V usage is TRBV7-2 and J usage is TRBJ2-1; the match to TRBD2 covers 8 bases. CDR3 size: 15 residues. The V segment lost 3 bases and the J segment 6 bases; nucleotides outside the gene matches: 7. The germline V gene has CDR1 SGHTA and CDR2 FQGNSA. The CDR3 DNA sequence: TGTGCCAGCAGCTTGAGCGGGAGTGGGGTCAATGAGCAGTTCTTC. Translated: CASSLSGSGVNEQFF.

This clone was found a few times. The rearrangement uses TRBV7-9 and TRBJ1-1, with a weak D call TRBD1 (5 bases). CDR1 SEHNR and CDR2 FQNEAQ come from the germline V gene (reference sequence). The CDR3 is made up of 13 amino acids. Deletions cut 3 bases from V and 1 base from J, with 6 bases between. The CDR3 nucleotides read TGTGCCAGCAGCTTCGGGGGGAACACTGAAGCTTTCTTT. Protein: CASSFGGNTEAFF.

This clone was detected many times. The sample holds other DNA sequences that translate to the same CDR3. The rearrangement uses TRBV9 and TRBJ1-6; tentatively, D is TRBD1 (6 bases). The CDR3 loop spans 17 amino acids. Germline CDR1 is SGDLS and CDR2 is YYNGEE. Trimming removed 4 bases from V and 0 bases from J, with 14 bases in between. The CDR3 loop reads CASSPRQERSYNSPLHF. CDR3 DNA: TGTGCCAGCAGCCCTCGACAGGAGCGCTCCTATAATTCACCCCTCCACTTT.

V is TRBV6-5 and J is TRBJ2-1; 7 positions match TRBD1. After removal of 7 bases from V and 2 bases from J, the junction contained 8 bases not matched to a gene. The CDR3 has 15 residues. The germline V gene encodes CDR1 MNHEY and CDR2 SVGAGI. The CDR3 protein is CASTPARGPYNEQFF. The CDR3 DNA reads as TGTGCCAGCACGCCCGCAAGGGGGCCCTACAATGAGCAGTTCTTC.

The rearrangement links TRBV5-1 to TRBJ1-1; perhaps TRBD1 as D (5 bases). V was pared by 3 bases and J by 4 bases, with 13 bases between. This CDR3 contains 14 residues. CDR1 and CDR2 from the germline V gene are SGHRS and YFSETQ. DNA of the CDR3: TGCGCCAGCAGCTCCCAGGGAGGTGGCACTGAAGCTTTCTTT. It encodes CASSSQGGGTEAFF.

The chain has TRBV18 and TRBJ1-5; TRBD1 matches 9 bases. The CDR3 covers 15 residues. V dropped 2 bases and J dropped 6; count of bases not matched to a gene: 5. Germline V gene lookup returns CDR1 KGHSH and CDR2 LQKENI. CDR3 in DNA: TGTGCCAGCTCACCAGGGACAGGGTCGGGTCAGCCCCAGCATTTT. Translation: CASSPGTGSGQPQHF. The complete variable domain, with remaining parts taken from reference TRBV18 and TRBJ1-5, reads NAGVMQNPRHLVRRRGQEARLRCSPMKGHSHVYWYRQLPEEGLKFMVYLQKENIIDESGMPKERFSAEFPKEGPSILRIQQVVRGDSAAYFCASSPGTGSGQPQHFGDGTRLSIL.

The chain combines TRBV19 with TRBJ1-2; 7 nucleotides line up with TRBD1. Germline V lookup: CDR1 LNHDA, CDR2 SQIVND (reference sequence). J was trimmed by 6 bases and V by 2 bases; bases with no gene match: 12. CDR3 length: 16 amino acids. The CDR3 region is CASSITGVPPADGYTF. CDR3 in DNA: TGTGCCAGTAGTATAACAGGGGTCCCTCCCGCAGATGGCTACACCTTC.

This clone was recorded only once. The chain employs TRBV19 and TRBJ1-2; TRBD1 is a possible D gene (5 bases). Between the trimmed V and J ends, which lost 10 bases and 7 bases, there was a span of 22 bases. The CDR3 is 14 residues long. Germline CDR1 is LNHDA and CDR2 is SQIVND (reference sequence). The CDR3 bases are TGTGCCACCCGGTTGGGGAAGGGGATCAGTGGCTACACCTTC. Translation gives CATRLGKGISGYTF.

For the CDR3, the DNA is TGCGCCAGCAGCGTGACAGTTAGCTCCTACGAGCAGTACTTC. Its translation: CASSVTVSSYEQYF. The chain joins TRBV5-1 to TRBJ2-7, with D possibly matching TRBD1 (5 bases). V shed 4 bases and J shed 0 bases, with 11 bases lying between them. CDR1 is SGHRS, CDR2 YFSETQ, per germline. This CDR3 region has 14 residues.

The chain combines TRBV11-2 with TRBJ2-5; 14 positions agree with TRBD2. J lost 5 bases, V lost 6 bases, and 8 bases had no gene match. The CDR3 length is 16 residues. Germline V gives CDR1 SGHAT, CDR2 FQNNGV. CDR3 sequence (DNA): TGTGCCAGCAGTGCGGGGACTAGCGGGAGTTCGGAGACCCAGTACTTC. This sequence encodes CASSAGTSGSSETQYF.

The J gene is TRBJ2-7, the V gene TRBV5-1; TRBD2 aligns across 11 bases. Germline assignment: CDR1 SGHRS and CDR2 YFSETQ. The CDR3 length is 15 residues. Trimming cost V 4 bases and J 1 base; bases outside gene matches: 4. CDR3 coding DNA: TGCGCCAGCAGCGGAGGGACTAGCGGTTCCTACGAGCAGTACTTC. Translated, it gives CASSGGTSGSYEQYF.

The chain employs TRBV5-1 and TRBJ2-6, with D tentatively TRBD1 (6 bases). The CDR3 loop spans 15 amino acids. Trimming removed 4 bases from V and 2 bases from J, with 10 bases in between. Germline lookup yields CDR1 SGHRS and CDR2 YFSETQ. As DNA, the CDR3 is TGCGCCAGCAGCCTAGCAGGGGCTGGGGCCAACGTCCTGACTTTC. This codes for CASSLAGAGANVLTF. Full variable domain (missing parts from reference TRBV5-1 and TRBJ2-6): KAGVTQTPRYLIKTRGQQVTLSCSPISGHRSVSWYQQTPGQGLQFLFEYFSETQRNKGNFPGRFSGRQFSNSRSEMNVSTLELGDSALYLCASSLAGAGANVLTFGAGSRLTVL.

This rearrangement joins TRBV12-3 or TRBV12-4 to TRBJ1-4; weak D call: TRBD1 (6 bases). The CDR3 length is 12 residues. V lost 7 bases and J lost 11, with 14 bases in between. The CDR3 nucleotides read TGTGCCAGCAAGGGGGGGCGGGGGAAACTGTTTTTT. It encodes CASKGGRGKLFF.

The chain carries TRBV6-5 and TRBJ2-1; 9 bases agree with TRBD1. V trimming: 2 bases; J trimming: 10 bases; junction bases outside the gene matches: 12. This CDR3 region has 16 residues. CDR1 and CDR2 from the germline V gene are MNHEY and SVGAGI. DNA of the CDR3: TGTGCCAGCAGTTACGGCGTCCCTCGGACAGGGGTGGAGCAGTTCTTC. This encodes CASSYGVPRTGVEQFF.

This chain joins TRBV5-4 and TRBJ2-6; D is possibly TRBD2 (5 bases). The V end lost 3 bases, the J end lost 1 base, and 8 bases lay between the germline ends. The CDR3 covers 15 residues. CDR1 is SGHNT and CDR2 is YYREEE in the germline V gene (reference sequence). The CDR3 sequence is CASSSSGSGANVLTF. DNA for the CDR3: TGTGCCAGCAGCTCCTCGGGGTCTGGGGCCAACGTCCTGACTTTC.

The V gene is TRBV6-4, the J gene TRBJ2-3, with 8 bases lining up with TRBD2. From germline, CDR1 is MRHNA and CDR2 SNTAGT. V was pared by 3 bases and J by 1 base, with 3 bases of the junction left unmatched. CDR3 length: 15 amino acids. The CDR3 sequence is CASSDRAGGTDTQYF. The CDR3 DNA sequence: TGTGCCAGCAGTGATCGAGCGGGGGGCACAGATACGCAGTATTTT.

The J gene is TRBJ2-3, the V gene TRBV5-4; D not certain. The length of the CDR3 is 14 residues. From germline, CDR1 is SGHNT and CDR2 YYREEE (reference sequence). V lost 4 bases, J lost 2 bases, and 11 bases lay in between. The CDR3 loop is CASSQNLPTDTQYF. DNA of the CDR3: TGTGCCAGCAGCCAGAACCTCCCCACAGATACGCAGTATTTT.

This clone was recorded only once. This chain links TRBV5-6 with TRBJ1-2; TRBD1 is a possible D gene (5 bases). Germline V gene lookup returns CDR1 SGHDT and CDR2 YYEEEE. The germline V and J ends were trimmed by 4 bases and 2 bases, with 15 bases remaining between them. The CDR3 spans 15 residues. CDR3 amino acids: CASSNRVGRNYGYTF. The CDR3 nucleotides read TGTGCCAGCAGCAACCGGGTGGGGCGAAACTATGGCTACACCTTC. Full variable domain (remainder filled in from reference TRBV5-6 and TRBJ1-2): DAGVTQSPTHLIKTRGQQVTLRCSPKSGHDTVSWYQQALGQGPQFIFQYYEEEERQRGNFPDRFSGHQFPNYSSELNVNALLLGDSALYLCASSNRVGRNYGYTFGSGTRLTVV.

CDR3 sequence reads: CASSLGGGASTDTQYF. The CDR3 DNA reads TGCGCCAGCAGCCTCGGTGGTGGAGCTAGCACAGATACGCAGTATTTT. This chain joins TRBV4-3 and TRBJ2-3, with unresolved D. Trimming cost V 4 bases and J 0 bases, with 14 bases left between them. Germline CDR1 reads LGHNA; CDR2 reads YSLEER. The CDR3 has 16 residues.

This chain uses TRBV27 with TRBJ2-4, with 9 bases matching TRBD2. Losses at the gene ends were 2 bases for V and 6 bases for J; bases not matched to a gene: 2. The CDR3 consists of 14 residues. From germline, CDR1 is MNHEY and CDR2 SMNVEV (reference sequence). CDR3 sequence: CASSLAGGGNIQYF. CDR3 nucleotides: TGTGCCAGCAGTTTAGCGGGAGGGGGAAACATTCAGTACTTC.

This clone was counted ten times or more. The CDR3 sequence: CASSNFPGQTYEQYF. In nucleotides, the CDR3 is TGTGCCAGCAGCAACTTCCCGGGACAGACCTACGAGCAGTACTTC. V is TRBV9 and J is TRBJ2-7; 7 nucleotides agree with TRBD1. The CDR3 sequence is 15 residues long. Germline-derived CDR1 and CDR2 are SGDLS and YYNGEE. V lost 4 bases, J lost 2 bases, and 9 bases stayed unmatched.

This clone was observed a single time. The chain is built from TRBV2 and TRBJ2-1; 12 positions match TRBD2. Looked up from germline, CDR1 is SNHLY and CDR2 is FYNNEI. CDR3 size: 17 residues. J lost 7 bases, V lost 1 base, and 8 bases had no gene match. The CDR3 DNA reads TGTGCCAGCAGTGAAGTGGCTAGCGGGGGGGCAGGAAATGAGCAGTTCTTC. It translates to CASSEVASGGAGNEQFF. Complete variable domain (other parts from reference TRBV2 and TRBJ2-1): EPEVTQTPSHQVTQMGQEVILRCVPISNHLYFYWYRQILGQKVEFLVSFYNNEISEKSEIFDDQFSVERPDGSNFTLKIRSTKLEDSAMYFCASSEVASGGAGNEQFFGPGTRLTVL.

V usage is TRBV6-2 or TRBV6-3 and J usage is TRBJ1-2, with D tentatively TRBD1 (5 bases). Trimming cost V 5 bases and J 8 bases, with 9 bases left between them. The CDR3 covers 11 residues. From germline, CDR1 is MNHEY and CDR2 SVGEGT. This CDR3 is CASSPGNGYTF. CDR3 DNA: TGTGCCAGCAGTCCAGGGAACGGCTACACCTTC.

This CDR3 is CASSIGAGNYEQYF. The DNA of the CDR3 is TGTGCCAGTAGTATAGGGGCGGGGAACTACGAGCAGTACTTC. This chain links TRBV19 with TRBJ2-7; possible D gene TRBD2, 6 bases. V dropped 1 base and J dropped 3 bases, with 10 bases sitting between them. CDR3 length equals 14 residues. Germline V gene data show CDR1 as LNHDA and CDR2 as SQIVND (reference sequence).

The J gene is TRBJ1-4, the V gene TRBV10-1, with D possibly TRBD1 on 5 matching bases. The CDR3 has 13 residues. V lost 5 bases, J lost 8 bases, and 12 bases lay in between. Germline CDR1 and CDR2: WNHNN and SYGVQD (reference sequence). The CDR3 region is CASSRGVGEKLFF. The CDR3 DNA reads TGCGCCAGCAGTCGGGGGGTCGGGGAAAAACTGTTTTTT.

The gene calls are TRBV7-2 and TRBJ2-7, with D perhaps matching TRBD2 (5 bases). The CDR3 totals 13 residues. The V gene's germline CDR1 is SGHTA and CDR2 FQGNSA. V was shortened by 1 base and J by 4 bases, with 8 bases between the two germline ends. The CDR3 protein is CASSLVSGYEQYF. The CDR3 region has the DNA TGTGCCAGCAGCTTAGTCTCGGGGTACGAGCAGTACTTC.

This clone turned up a few times. This chain links TRBV5-4 with TRBJ2-7, with 10 nucleotides matching TRBD1. Germline V gene sequence: CDR1 SGHNT, CDR2 YYREEE (reference sequence). The CDR3 contains 18 residues. Trimming at V came to 2 bases and at J to 2 bases, leaving 13 bases not matched to a gene. The CDR3 is CASSLIGGGTGAAYEQYF. The CDR3 coding sequence is TGTGCCAGCAGCTTAATTGGTGGAGGGACAGGGGCCGCCTACGAGCAGTACTTC. The variable domain in full, with the rest retrieved from reference TRBV5-4 and TRBJ2-7, is ETGVTQSPTHLIKTRGQQVTLRCSSQSGHNTVSWYQQALGQGPQFIFQYYREEENGRGNFPPRFSGLQFPNYSSELNVNALELDDSALYLCASSLIGGGTGAAYEQYFGPGTRLTVT.